Below are 14 T cell receptor beta chains sequenced from a single sample in a study of blood T cell repertoires in COVID-19 (dated by TCRdb to 2019 to 2021). Receptor libraries were prepared by the immunoSEQ multiplex PCR assay. In TCRdb, the immuneACCESS table is reduced to in-frame sequences with V and J assigned. These tables do not hold every clone; where another copy was compared, an unresolved V gene accounts for under half, and the others remain unexplained. Across this sample there are 65,000 to 85,000 clones, with about nine tenths seen only once. About a tenth of the sample rests with the top ten. The specimen sequenced was peripheral blood. Every receptor here comes from a woman between 18 and 29 years old with acute or convalescent COVID-19.

The genes are TRBV9 and TRBJ1-2, with 8 bases fitting TRBD1. In germline, CDR1 is SGDLS, CDR2 YYNGEE. V trimming: 0 bases; J trimming: 6 bases; junction bases outside the gene matches: 7. This CDR3 has 15 residues. This chain's CDR3 is CASSVDRTGLNGYTF. In nucleotides, the CDR3 is TGTGCCAGCAGCGTAGACCGGACAGGGTTGAATGGCTACACCTTC.

The chain employs TRBV7-8 and TRBJ2-3, with D maybe TRBD1 (6 bases). Germline loops: CDR1 SGHVS, CDR2 FQNEAQ. The CDR3 is made up of 14 amino acids. The V gene lost 5 bases and the J gene lost 4 bases, with 13 bases spanning the gap. CDR3 residues: CASSPGASADTQYF. DNA for the CDR3: TGTGCCAGCAGCCCAGGGGCGAGTGCAGATACGCAGTATTTT.

This clone was recorded once. The chain joins TRBV28 to TRBJ1-5, with D possibly TRBD1 on 6 matching bases. Deletions cut 5 bases from V and 3 bases from J, with 17 bases between. The germline CDR1 and CDR2 sequences are MDHEN and SYDVKM. The CDR3 spans 16 residues. The CDR3 DNA follows: TGTGCCAGCAGTCCCCTGACAGGTCTCTACAATCAGCCCCAGCATTTT. Protein: CASSPLTGLYNQPQHF.

CDR3 nucleotide sequence: TGTGCCAGTAGTATAAAGGAGGCAGGGGGAGGTCAGCCCCAGCATTTT. Encoded protein: CASSIKEAGGGQPQHF. The V gene is TRBV19, the J gene TRBJ1-5; 7 nucleotides line up with TRBD1. Germline CDR1 reads LNHDA; CDR2 reads SQIVND (reference sequence). The V segment lost 2 bases and the J segment 6 bases; nucleotides outside the gene matches: 10. The CDR3 loop spans 16 amino acids. Full variable domain (missing parts from reference TRBV19 and TRBJ1-5): DGGITQSPKYLFRKEGQNVTLSCEQNLNHDAMYWYRQDPGQGLRLIYYSQIVNDFQKGDIAEGYSVSREKKESFPLTVTSAQKNPTAFYLCASSIKEAGGGQPQHFGDGTRLSIL.

This clone appeared once. Written as DNA, the CDR3 is TGTGCCAGCAGGCGACTAGCAACTAATGAAAAACTGTTTTTT. Translated: CASRRLATNEKLFF. The chain links TRBV6-5 to TRBJ1-4; no reliable D call. Germline V lookup: CDR1 MNHEY, CDR2 SVGAGI. This CDR3 spans 14 amino acids. V shed 6 bases and J shed 0 bases, with 8 bases lying between them.

This chain joins TRBV19 and TRBJ2-1; D gene uncertain. This CDR3 is built from 12 residues. Germline loops: CDR1 LNHDA, CDR2 SQIVND (reference sequence). V dropped 8 bases and J dropped 0 bases, with 5 bases sitting between them. CDR3 bases: TGTGCCAGTCTGAGCTCCTACAATGAGCAGTTCTTC. This gives the protein CASLSSYNEQFF.

By proportion, this clone is medium-sized (0.01 to 0.1%). The rearrangement links TRBV4-1 to TRBJ1-5; D unresolved. Per germline, CDR1 MGHRA and CDR2 YSYEKL. The CDR3 extends over 15 amino acids. Between the trimmed V and J ends, which lost 4 bases and 3 bases, there was a span of 13 bases. As DNA, the CDR3 is TGCGCCAGCAGCCTCGAGGCGGTCCCCAATCAGCCCCAGCATTTT. Translated: CASSLEAVPNQPQHF.

The chain joins TRBV15 to TRBJ2-1, with 8 bases that match TRBD1. This CDR3 is built from 16 residues. Germline loops: CDR1 LNHNV, CDR2 YYDKDF (reference sequence). The trim removed 0 bases at V and 4 bases at J, leaving 5 bases unmatched. For the CDR3, the DNA is TGTGCCACCAGCAGAGATTTAGGACAGGGATACAATGAGCAGTTCTTC. Its protein is CATSRDLGQGYNEQFF.

The genes are TRBV2 and TRBJ2-2; 8 bases fit TRBD2. With 5 bases clipped from V and 6 bases from J, the junction kept 8 bases outside the gene matches. Germline assignment: CDR1 SNHLY and CDR2 FYNNEI. The CDR3 is made up of 15 amino acids. In DNA, the CDR3 is TGTGCCAGCAGTTCCGAGGGCGGGAGGTCCGGGGAGCTGTTTTTT. Translating gives CASSSEGGRSGELFF.

The J gene is TRBJ1-1, the V gene TRBV2; TRBD1 might be the D (6 bases). The ends were cut back, 5 bases at V and 7 bases at J, with 14 bases in the middle. Germline CDR1 SNHLY, CDR2 FYNNEI. The CDR3 totals 13 residues. The CDR3 region has the DNA TGTGCCAGCAGTAGAAGAGACAGGCTTGAAGCTTTCTTT. Its translation is CASSRRDRLEAFF. The variable domain in full, with the rest retrieved from reference TRBV2 and TRBJ1-1, is EPEVTQTPSHQVTQMGQEVILRCVPISNHLYFYWYRQILGQKVEFLVSFYNNEISEKSEIFDDQFSVERPDGSNFTLKIRSTKLEDSAMYFCASSRRDRLEAFFGQGTRLTVV.

The gene calls are TRBV9 and TRBJ1-1, with D possibly matching TRBD1 (6 bases). V lost 2 bases to trimming and J lost 2 bases, with 7 bases between them. The germline V gene has CDR1 SGDLS and CDR2 YYNGEE. There are 13 residues in the CDR3. The CDR3 here is CASSVGTNTEAFF. The CDR3, as DNA: TGTGCCAGCAGCGTCGGGACAAACACTGAAGCTTTCTTT.

The genes are TRBV3-1 (or the pseudogene TRBV3-2) and TRBJ1-1, with D perhaps matching TRBD1 (6 bases). This CDR3 has 15 residues. Trimming pared 3 bases from V and 0 bases from J, leaving 11 bases between. Germline CDR1 and CDR2: LGHDT and YNNKEL (reference sequence). As DNA, the CDR3 is TGTGCCAGCAGCCAGGGGGCCGTATTGAACACTGAAGCTTTCTTT. Its translation is CASSQGAVLNTEAFF.

The J gene is TRBJ1-2, the V gene TRBV2, with D perhaps TRBD1 (6 bases). Germline V lookup: CDR1 SNHLY, CDR2 FYNNEI. This CDR3 contains 15 residues. V was cut by 0 bases and J by 3 bases, with 11 bases left in between. The CDR3 DNA is TGTGCCAGCAGTGAAGCCGACGACAGGCACTATGGCTACACCTTC. Translation: CASSEADDRHYGYTF.

This clone is a singleton in its sample. The chain links TRBV6-5 to TRBJ2-7; 9 bases fit TRBD2. Per the germline V gene, CDR1 is MNHEY and CDR2 is SVGAGI. The CDR3 sequence is 15 residues long. V shed 10 bases and J 2 bases; nucleotides not matched to a gene: 12. CDR3 sequence reads: CATRKTSGSPYEQYF. The DNA of the CDR3 is TGTGCCACCAGGAAAACTAGCGGGTCTCCCTACGAGCAGTACTTC.